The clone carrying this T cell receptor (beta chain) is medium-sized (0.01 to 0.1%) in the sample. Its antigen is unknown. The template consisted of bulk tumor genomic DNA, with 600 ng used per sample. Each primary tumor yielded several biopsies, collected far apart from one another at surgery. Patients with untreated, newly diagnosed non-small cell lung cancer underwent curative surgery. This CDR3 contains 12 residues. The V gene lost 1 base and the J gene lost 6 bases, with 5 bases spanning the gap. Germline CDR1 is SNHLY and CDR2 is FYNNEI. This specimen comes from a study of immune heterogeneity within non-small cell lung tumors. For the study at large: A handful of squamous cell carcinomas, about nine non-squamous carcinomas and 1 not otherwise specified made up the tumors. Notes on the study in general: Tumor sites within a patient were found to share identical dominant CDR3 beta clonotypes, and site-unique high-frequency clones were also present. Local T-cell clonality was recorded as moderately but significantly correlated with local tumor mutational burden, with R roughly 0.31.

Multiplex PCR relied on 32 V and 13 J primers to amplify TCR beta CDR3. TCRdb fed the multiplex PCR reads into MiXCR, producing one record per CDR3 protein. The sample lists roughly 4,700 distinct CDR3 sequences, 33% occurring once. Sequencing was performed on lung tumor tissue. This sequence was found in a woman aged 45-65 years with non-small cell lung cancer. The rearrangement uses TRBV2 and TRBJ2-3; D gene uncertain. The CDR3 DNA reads TGTGCCAGCAGTGAAGGCAGGGATACGCAGTATTTT. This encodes CASSEGRDTQYF.